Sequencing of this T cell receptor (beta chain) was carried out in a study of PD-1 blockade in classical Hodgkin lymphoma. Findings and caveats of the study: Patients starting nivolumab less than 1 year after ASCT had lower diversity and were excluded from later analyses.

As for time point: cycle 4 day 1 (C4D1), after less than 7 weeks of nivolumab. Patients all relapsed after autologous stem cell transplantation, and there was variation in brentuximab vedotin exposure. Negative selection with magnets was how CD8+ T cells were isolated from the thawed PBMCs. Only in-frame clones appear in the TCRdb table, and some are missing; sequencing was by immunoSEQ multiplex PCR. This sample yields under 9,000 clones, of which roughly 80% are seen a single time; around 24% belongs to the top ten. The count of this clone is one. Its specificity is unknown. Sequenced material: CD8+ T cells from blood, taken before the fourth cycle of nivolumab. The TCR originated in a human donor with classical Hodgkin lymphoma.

The CDR3 nucleotides are TGTGCCAGCAGCTTAGGGGCAGGGTTGACTGAAGCTTTCTTT. As protein: CASSLGAGLTEAFF. This rearrangement joins TRBV11-1 to TRBJ1-1, with D maybe TRBD1 (5 bases). The CDR3 length is 14 residues. Germline V lookup: CDR1 SGHAT, CDR2 FQDESV (reference sequence). V dropped 1 base and J dropped 5 bases, with 11 bases sitting between them.